These 19 T cell receptor beta chains share one sample of origin, sequenced in a study of cytomegalovirus exposure and HLA in healthy donors (TCRdb year 2017). The library relied on the immunoSEQ multiplex PCR assay. The multiplex PCR relied on a mix of 60 forward primers for TCR Vbeta segments and 13 reverse primers for TCR Jbeta segments. The table was pulled from immuneACCESS by TCRdb, which kept in-frame rearrangements only. Such tables lose some clones; where checked, under half of the loss comes from unresolved V genes, and the rest has no known cause. In all, the sample holds 150,000 or so clones, and approximately 71% of those were seen once. The ten largest clones add up to roughly 7.8% of the sample. Specimen: PBMCs. The receptors stem from a woman aged 40 to 50 in good health and CMV-seropositive.

The chain is built from TRBV4-2 and TRBJ1-5; 10 nucleotides line up with TRBD1. V lost 3 bases and J lost 11; bases outside the gene matches: 10. The CDR3 is 15 amino acids. Germline loops: CDR1 LGHNA, CDR2 YNFKEQ. The CDR3 is CASSQESGQGTSQHF. CDR3 coding DNA: TGTGCCAGCAGCCAGGAGTCGGGACAGGGGACGTCCCAGCATTTT.

The chain is built from TRBV10-3 and TRBJ2-2; 9 nucleotides align to TRBD1. CDR1 and CDR2 (germline): ENHRY, SYGVKD. Trimming took 4 bases from V and 4 from J; bases not matched to a gene: 4. The length of the CDR3 is 15 residues. CDR3 DNA sequence: TGTGCCATCAGTGGGACAGGGGATGCCACCGGGGAGCTGTTTTTT. Translating it yields CAISGTGDATGELFF.

The chain uses TRBV5-4 and TRBJ2-5; 8 bases agree with TRBD1. The CDR3 extends over 13 amino acids. V lost 4 bases, J lost 5 bases, and 4 bases stayed unmatched. CDR1 is SGHNT, CDR2 YYREEE, per germline (reference sequence). In DNA form, the CDR3 reads TGTGCCAGCAGCAACGACAGGGGTGAGACCCAGTACTTC. Its protein is CASSNDRGETQYF. The entire variable domain, with the rest obtained from reference TRBV5-4 and TRBJ2-5, is as follows: ETGVTQSPTHLIKTRGQQVTLRCSSQSGHNTVSWYQQALGQGPQFIFQYYREEENGRGNFPPRFSGLQFPNYSSELNVNALELDDSALYLCASSNDRGETQYFGPGTRLLVL.

The CDR3 DNA reads TGTGCCAGCAGTGAACAGGGTCGGAATCAGCCCCAGCATTTT. This gives the protein CASSEQGRNQPQHF. The chain carries TRBV2 and TRBJ1-5, with a possible D match to TRBD1 (5 bases). The ends were cut back, 2 bases at V and 4 bases at J, with 9 bases in the middle. Germline assignment: CDR1 SNHLY and CDR2 FYNNEI. The CDR3 consists of 14 residues.

The chain links TRBV5-8 to TRBJ2-2, with 8 nucleotides matching TRBD1. The ends lost 3 bases at V and 5 bases at J; junction bases unmatched: 12. The CDR3 contains 17 residues. Germline CDR1 is SGHTS and CDR2 is YDEGEE. CDR3 protein: CASSSRGQGARTGELFF. Here the CDR3 DNA reads TGTGCCAGCAGCTCCCGCGGCCAGGGGGCGAGAACCGGGGAGCTGTTTTTT.

The rearrangement joins TRBV28 to TRBJ1-5; 7 positions agree with TRBD1. Germline V lookup: CDR1 MDHEN, CDR2 SYDVKM. This CDR3 has 12 amino acids. This CDR3 reads CGTGNSNQPQHF. CDR3 bases: TGTGGGACAGGAAATAGCAATCAGCCCCAGCATTTT.

This chain connects TRBV5-3 to TRBJ2-3; a weak D match, TRBD2 (5 bases). TRBV5-3 is sorted into the ORF group, with uncertain function. V lost 4 bases and J 6 bases, leaving 21 bases between the germline ends. The CDR3 totals 16 residues. CDR3 protein: CARSPSRGRVEDTQYF. CDR3 nucleotide sequence: TGTGCCAGAAGCCCTAGTCGGGGTAGAGTTGAGGATACGCAGTATTTT.

This chain connects TRBV7-9 to TRBJ2-1; D unresolved. Trimming pared 0 bases from V and 4 bases from J, leaving 4 bases between. This CDR3 is built from 13 residues. Germline lookup yields CDR1 SEHNR and CDR2 FQNEAQ (reference sequence). The CDR3 region is CASSLASYNEQFF. CDR3 DNA: TGTGCCAGCAGCTTAGCATCATACAATGAGCAGTTCTTC.

The chain carries TRBV7-9 and TRBJ2-1; 7 bases are shared with TRBD2. This CDR3 has 15 residues. Germline values: CDR1 SEHNR, CDR2 FQNEAQ (reference sequence). V shed 5 bases, J shed 2 bases, and the junction held 6 bases outside the gene matches. The CDR3 is CASSPGGGPYNEQFF. In nucleotides, the CDR3 is TGTGCCAGCAGCCCAGGCGGGGGACCCTACAATGAGCAGTTCTTC.

This clone was seen a handful of times. The V gene is TRBV5-4, the J gene TRBJ2-7; 13 bases map to TRBD2. The CDR3 runs 17 residues. Germline lookup yields CDR1 SGHNT and CDR2 YYREEE (reference sequence). After removal of 0 bases from V and 5 bases from J, the junction contained 8 bases not matched to a gene. CDR3 protein: CASSLDKGLAGLDEQYF. CDR3 DNA: TGTGCCAGCAGCTTGGACAAGGGACTAGCGGGACTCGACGAGCAGTACTTC.

The V and J genes are TRBV19 and TRBJ2-7; D gene unclear. The V and J ends lost 3 bases and 4 bases respectively, with 7 bases between them. CDR1 is LNHDA and CDR2 is SQIVND in the germline V gene (reference sequence). This CDR3 has 12 amino acids. In DNA form, the CDR3 reads TGTGCCAGTAGTATTAACCGGTACGAGCAGTACTTC. It is translated as CASSINRYEQYF.

This clone was counted only a few times. This chain links TRBV6-1 with TRBJ2-5, with D perhaps TRBD1 (6 bases). The CDR3 extends over 15 amino acids. V lost 6 bases and J lost 2, with 16 bases in between. Germline V CDR1 and CDR2: MNHNS, SASEGT. The DNA for the CDR3 is TGTGCCAGCAGCCTGGTCAGGGGTATACAAGAGACCCAGTACTTC. It encodes CASSLVRGIQETQYF.

This clone has only one observation. The rearrangement uses TRBV1 and TRBJ1-5; the table's D call, TRBD1, was not checked against the DNA. TRBV1 is recorded as a pseudogene. CDR3 size: 18 residues. This CDR3 is CTSSRLSIGTGGNQPQHF. The CDR3 DNA follows: TGCACCAGCAGCCGCCTCTCAATCGGGACAGGGGGGAATCAGCCCCAGCATTTT.

The rearrangement links TRBV6-1 to TRBJ1-1; D is perhaps TRBD1 (5 bases). CDR3 length: 13 residues. The germline gives CDR1 MNHNS, CDR2 SASEGT. The CDR3 loop reads CVGRAGSHTEAFF. The CDR3 coding sequence is TGTGTCGGGAGGGCAGGGAGTCACACTGAAGCTTTCTTT.

The rearrangement uses TRBV6-1 and TRBJ2-3; 10 bases are a match to TRBD2. The CDR3 is 15 residues long. Looked up from germline, CDR1 is MNHNS and CDR2 is SASEGT. The trim removed 10 bases at V and 2 bases at J, leaving 9 bases unmatched. In nucleotides, the CDR3 is TGTGCCACCTGCGAACTAGCGGGATACACAGATACGCAGTATTTT. Translation gives CATCELAGYTDTQYF.

This clone showed up just a few times. The chain has TRBV7-8 and TRBJ2-1, with D possibly being TRBD2 (6 bases). Trimming shortened V by 6 bases and J by 9 bases, and 18 bases separated the two germline ends. The CDR3 has 14 amino acids. Germline V lookup: CDR1 SGHVS, CDR2 FQNEAQ. Here the CDR3 reads CASRSFSGGGEQFF. CDR3 coding DNA: TGTGCCAGCAGATCTTTTAGCGGAGGAGGTGAGCAGTTCTTC.

This sequence joins TRBV2 and TRBJ2-3; 10 nucleotides agree with TRBD2. Germline CDR1 and CDR2: SNHLY and FYNNEI. CDR3 length equals 15 residues. V shed 8 bases, J shed 0 bases, and the junction held 5 bases outside the gene matches. The CDR3 bases are TGTGCCAGCGGTAGCGGGGGGACTAGCACAGATACGCAGTATTTT. It encodes CASGSGGTSTDTQYF.

The chain carries TRBV19 and TRBJ2-1; no firm D call. With 6 bases removed from V and 6 bases from J, the gap between germline ends came to 6 bases. Germline V gene lookup returns CDR1 LNHDA and CDR2 SQIVND (reference sequence). This CDR3 region has 11 residues. This CDR3 is CASSGANEQFF. In nucleotides, the CDR3 is TGTGCCAGTAGCGGAGCCAATGAGCAGTTCTTC.

The rearrangement joins TRBV2 to TRBJ2-1; 7 bases match TRBD2. CDR3 length equals 14 residues. Germline trimming cut 7 bases from V and 0 bases from J; bases unmatched to any gene: 3. Germline CDR1 and CDR2: SNHLY and FYNNEI. The CDR3 nucleotides are TGTGCCAGCAACGGCGGGAGCTCCTACAATGAGCAGTTCTTC. Translated: CASNGGSSYNEQFF.